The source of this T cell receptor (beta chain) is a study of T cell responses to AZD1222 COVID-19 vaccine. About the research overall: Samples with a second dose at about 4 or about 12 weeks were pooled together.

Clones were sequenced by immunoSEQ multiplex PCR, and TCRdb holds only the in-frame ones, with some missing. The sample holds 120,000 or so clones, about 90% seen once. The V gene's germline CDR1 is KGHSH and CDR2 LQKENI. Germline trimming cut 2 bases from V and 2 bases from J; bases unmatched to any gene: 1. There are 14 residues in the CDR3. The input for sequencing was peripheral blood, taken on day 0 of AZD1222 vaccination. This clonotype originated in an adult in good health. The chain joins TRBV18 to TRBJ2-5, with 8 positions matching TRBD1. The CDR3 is CASSPNRGQETQYF. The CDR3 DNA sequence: TGTGCCAGCTCACCAAACAGGGGGCAAGAGACCCAGTACTTC.